One sample yielded the 11 T cell receptor beta chains listed below, sequenced in a study of identical twins. TCRdb fed the 5' RACE reads into MiXCR, producing one record per CDR3 protein. The data contain under 900,000 distinct CDR3 sequences, around an eighth of them seen just once; the ten biggest clones take up around 1.5%. These data are also associated with another study on yellow fever vaccine responses in identical twins.

Material: PBMCs. These receptors all come from a woman between 18 and 29 years old in good health.

This clonotype came up many times. This chain links TRBV5-1 with TRBJ2-7; possibly TRBD2 for D (5 bases). V gave up 4 bases and J gave up 0 bases, with 11 bases separating them. Germline loops: CDR1 SGHRS, CDR2 YFSETQ. The CDR3 extends over 14 amino acids. DNA for the CDR3: TGCGCCAGCAGCGGCGGACTCAGCTCCTACGAGCAGTACTTC. Protein sequence: CASSGGLSSYEQYF.

The chain combines TRBV6-1 with TRBJ2-2, with 13 bases identical to TRBD2. V dropped 6 bases and J dropped 4; count of bases not matched to a gene: 8. The CDR3 has 17 amino acids. CDR1 is MNHNS and CDR2 is SASEGT in the germline V gene. The CDR3 loop reads CASSQLAGGPSTGELFF. The CDR3 DNA sequence: TGTGCCAGCAGCCAACTAGCGGGAGGGCCTAGCACCGGGGAGCTGTTTTTT.

The sample holds many counts of this clonotype. The CDR3 DNA follows: TGCAGCGTCGCCGAGGGGGGGAGCGGGGCCAACGTCCTGACTTTC. Its translation is CSVAEGGSGANVLTF. The V and J genes are TRBV29-1 and TRBJ2-6, with D tentatively TRBD2 (7 bases). Trimming shortened V by 6 bases and J by 4 bases, and 16 bases separated the two germline ends. Germline CDR1 reads SQVTM; CDR2 reads ANQGSEA. The CDR3 sequence is 15 residues long.

Ten or more counts support this clonotype. The chain couples TRBV5-6 to TRBJ2-2; no firm D call. V was cut by 2 bases and J by 0 bases, with 11 bases left in between. There are 16 residues in the CDR3. Germline V gene sequence: CDR1 SGHDT, CDR2 YYEEEE. CDR3 in amino acids: CASSFPGSTNTGELFF. The DNA for the CDR3 is TGTGCCAGCAGCTTCCCGGGTAGTACGAACACCGGGGAGCTGTTTTTT.

This clonotype was found many times. This chain connects TRBV6-2 or TRBV6-3 to TRBJ2-5; the match to TRBD2 covers 9 bases. This CDR3 comprises 14 residues. With 10 bases clipped from V and 4 bases from J, the junction kept 10 bases outside the gene matches. The V gene's germline CDR1 is MNHEY and CDR2 SVGEGT. The CDR3 sequence: CATTSAGGRETQYF. In DNA form, the CDR3 reads TGTGCCACTACCTCAGCGGGAGGTCGAGAGACCCAGTACTTC.

The chain employs TRBV29-1 and TRBJ1-2; TRBD1 matches 12 bases. The V and J ends lost 7 bases and 7 bases, in that order; junction bases with no gene match: 10. This CDR3 has 14 residues. Germline CDR1 reads SQVTM; CDR2 reads ANQGSEA. In DNA form, the CDR3 reads TGCAGCGCTTCCGGGACAGGGGGCGGGATTGGCTACACCTTC. It specifies CSASGTGGGIGYTF.

This clonotype was seen more than once but under ten times. V and J are TRBV10-2 and TRBJ2-7, with a possible D match to TRBD2 (6 bases). Trimming left V 6 bases short and J 2 bases short, with 17 bases between. The V gene's germline CDR1 is WSHSY and CDR2 SAAADI. The CDR3 has 15 residues. The DNA for the CDR3 is TGCGCCAGCAGGCCGAAGGGGACGGGGGCCTACGAGCAGTACTTC. It codes for CASRPKGTGAYEQYF.

This chain links TRBV10-3 with TRBJ2-2; either TRBD1 or TRBD2 may fit D (6 bases each). CDR1 is ENHRY and CDR2 is SYGVKD in the germline V gene. This CDR3 is 16 amino acids long. V lost 2 bases, J lost 0 bases, and 10 bases lay in between. The CDR3 reads CAISETGAPNTGELFF. In DNA, the CDR3 is TGTGCCATCAGTGAGACGGGGGCCCCGAACACCGGGGAGCTGTTTTTT.

The rearrangement uses TRBV6-2 or TRBV6-3 and TRBJ1-6; the D is unclear. CDR1 MNHEY and CDR2 SVGEGT come from the germline V gene. The CDR3 is 12 residues long. The V end lost 5 bases, the J end lost 15 bases, and 14 bases lay between the germline ends. The CDR3 sequence: CASSLVDGDLHF. The CDR3, as DNA: TGTGCCAGCAGTCTCGTGGACGGCGACCTCCACTTT.

This chain joins TRBV24-1 and TRBJ2-5, with a weak D call TRBD1 (5 bases). The germline V gene has CDR1 KGHDR and CDR2 SFDVKD. The V and J ends lost 4 bases and 1 base respectively, with 18 bases between them. This CDR3 is built from 17 residues. The CDR3 DNA reads TGTGCCACCAGTGACCCTATAAGGGGAATCCTCCAAGAGACCCAGTACTTC. This translates into CATSDPIRGILQETQYF.

This clonotype was found many times. At one of its ends the junction is not consistent with the germline gene, which may arise from a read error. V usage is TRBV5-1 and J usage is TRBJ2-7; 12 bases match TRBD2. Germline CDR1 and CDR2: SGHRS and YFSETQ. This CDR3 is 15 amino acids long. CDR3 in DNA: TGTGCCAGCAGCAGCAGACTAGCGGGAGCCTACGAGCAGTACTTC. It encodes CASSSRLAGAYEQYF.